These T cell receptor beta chains were read from a single sample in a study of identical twins. Each CDR3 protein gets one entry after TCRdb re-called the 5' RACE reads with MiXCR. The sample has roughly 690,000 distinct CDR3 sequences; roughly 6% are singletons. What was sequenced was naive T cells sorted from blood. These receptors were obtained from a man aged 18 to 30 in good health. CDR3s include the opening cysteine and the closing phenylalanine or tryptophan. The D gene is left open where the match is weak. Clone size is stated in some rows and not others, as once, few, many or a class when expanded.

V gene,clone size,CDR3 length,D gene,J gene,CDR3 DNA,CDR3 protein
TRBV5-6,few,16,.,TRBJ2-5,TGTGCCAGCAGCTTATTTAAGCCTCAGTATGAAGAGACCCAGTACTTC,CASSLFKPQYEETQYF
TRBV20-1,few,14,TRBD2,TRBJ2-1,TGCAGTGCCCATAGCGGGAAGGCGAACAATGAGCAGTTCTTC,CSAHSGKANNEQFF
TRBV11-2,few,16,TRBD2,TRBJ2-1,TGTGCCAGCAGCTTAGATCCGGGAGGGCTGGTCAATGAGCAGTTCTTC,CASSLDPGGLVNEQFF
TRBV5-5,many,16,.,TRBJ2-1,TGTGCCAGCAGCTCCCCCTGGGGCCGGGGTTTCGGAGAGCAGTTCTTC,CASSSPWGRGFGEQFF
TRBV7-2,.,15,.,TRBJ2-1,TGTGTCAGTGATGGGGCATCGGAGACCTACAATGAGCAGTTCTTC,CVSDGASETYNEQFF
TRBV27,few,16,TRBD1,TRBJ2-3,TGTGCCAGCATCGGGACGGACAGGGACGCAACAGATACGCAGTATTTT,CASIGTDRDATDTQYF
TRBV5-1,many,14,.,TRBJ2-3,TGCGCCAGCAGCTTGGTAGCGAAGACAGATACGCAGTATTTT,CASSLVAKTDTQYF
TRBV20-1,few,15,.,TRBJ1-4,TGCAGTGCTAGAGATAAACGGAGGGGAGAGGAAAAACTGTTTTTT,CSARDKRRGEEKLFF
TRBV20-1,.,15,.,TRBJ1-1,TGCAGTGCTAGAGATATGAAACAACCGAACACTGAAGCTTTCTTT,CSARDMKQPNTEAFF
TRBV12-3/TRBV12-4,many,17,TRBD2,TRBJ2-6,TGTGCCAGCAGTCCTCCTAGCGGGAGCTCTGGGGCCAACGTCCTGACTTTC,CASSPPSGSSGANVLTF
TRBV5-5,few,15,.,TRBJ2-5,TGTGCCAGCAGCTTGGATGGGGGTGGAATAGAGACCCAGTACTTC,CASSLDGGGIETQYF
TRBV6-5,many,16,.,TRBJ1-1,TGTGCCAGCAGTTACCTACCTGCGGGGGTGAACACTGAAGCTTTCTTT,CASSYLPAGVNTEAFF
TRBV25-1,few,15,TRBD2,TRBJ2-5,TGTGCCAGCACCTCTAGCGGGAGGTCCCAAGAGACCCAGTACTTC,CASTSSGRSQETQYF
TRBV29-1,many,13,TRBD2,TRBJ2-5,TGCAGCGTTGAAGCCGGGGGGGAAGAGACCCAGTACTTC,CSVEAGGEETQYF
TRBV7-8,many,13,.,TRBJ2-3,TGTGCCAGCAGCTTAGCCGAAGGAGGTACGCAGTATTTT,CASSLAEGGTQYF
TRBV10-3,many,14,TRBD1,TRBJ1-2,TGTGCCATCAGTGAGTCGACAGGGGACTATGGCTACACCTTC,CAISESTGDYGYTF
TRBV27,many,18,TRBD2,TRBJ2-5,TGTGCCAGCAGTTTTCGATCGGGTGTCCTAGCGGGAGGGGAGACCCAGTACTTC,CASSFRSGVLAGGETQYF
TRBV12-3/TRBV12-4,many,12,.,TRBJ2-5,TGTGCCAGCAGTTCCTCCCGATTCCTTCAGTACTTC,CASSSSRFLQYF
TRBV28,.,16,.,TRBJ2-3,TGTGCCAGCCGACGACCGGGACGGCAGTCCACAGATACGCAGTATTTT,CASRRPGRQSTDTQYF
TRBV29-1,many,12,.,TRBJ1-1,TGCAGCGTCTACATAGCCCCTGTCGATGCTTTCTTT,CSVYIAPVDAFF
TRBV6-1,few,13,.,TRBJ2-5,TGTGCCAGCAACACTGCGCAGGGGCAGACCCAGTACTTC,CASNTAQGQTQYF
TRBV29-1,many,13,.,TRBJ2-7,TGCAGCGTTGGAGATACGGGGGGCCGCCAGTGGTACTTC,CSVGDTGGRQWYF
TRBV6-6,many,12,TRBD1,TRBJ1-1,TGTGCCAGCAGTCCGGGGACAGCTGAAGCTTTCTTT,CASSPGTAEAFF
TRBV11-3,few,14,TRBD2,TRBJ2-1,TGTGCCAGCAGCACCCTGGGGACTAGCAATGAGCAGTTCTTC,CASSTLGTSNEQFF
TRBV9,few,18,TRBD2,TRBJ2-1,TGTGCCAGCAGCGTCCAGGGTTCGACTGGCGGGAGTATGAATGAGCAGTTCTTC,CASSVQGSTGGSMNEQFF